One sample yielded the 10 T cell receptor beta chains listed below, sequenced in a study of blood T cell repertoires in COVID-19. Sequencing used immunoSEQ multiplex PCR; TCRdb keeps in-frame clones, though not all of them. The sample consists of roughly 290,000 clones, 87% of them appearing once. Specimen: PBMCs or T cells enriched from blood (not recorded which). Receptor source: a woman aged 35 to 49 who had recovered from COVID-19.

The CDR3 region is CASSGGTSGSNNEQFF. CDR3 DNA: TGTGCCAGCAGTGGCGGGACTAGCGGGAGCAACAATGAGCAGTTCTTC. The chain combines TRBV6-4 with TRBJ2-1; 14 bases are a match to TRBD2. Germline V lookup: CDR1 MRHNA, CDR2 SNTAGT. V shed 4 bases, J shed 5 bases, and the junction held 4 bases outside the gene matches. This CDR3 spans 16 amino acids.

This sequence joins TRBV19 and TRBJ2-5, with 7 bases matching TRBD1. This CDR3 spans 15 amino acids. Trimming took 7 bases from V and 5 from J; bases not matched to a gene: 13. Germline V lookup: CDR1 LNHDA, CDR2 SQIVND (reference sequence). CDR3 protein: CASTRSGGPGETQYF. In DNA, the CDR3 is TGTGCCAGTACCCGCTCAGGGGGTCCCGGGGAGACCCAGTACTTC.

The J gene is TRBJ1-1, the V gene TRBV28; D may be TRBD1 (6 bases). CDR3 length equals 15 residues. With 6 bases removed from V and 2 bases from J, the gap between germline ends came to 16 bases. The germline V gene has CDR1 MDHEN and CDR2 SYDVKM. The CDR3 protein is CASRGGGFPNTEAFF. The CDR3 DNA reads TGTGCCAGCAGGGGAGGGGGATTCCCCAACACTGAAGCTTTCTTT.

This chain uses TRBV19 with TRBJ2-1; 11 bases are a match to TRBD1. Trimming removed 3 bases from V and 9 bases from J; junction bases left unmatched: 4. Looked up from germline, CDR1 is LNHDA and CDR2 is SQIVND (reference sequence). This CDR3 spans 14 amino acids. The CDR3 reads CASSIGTGGSEQFF. The CDR3 DNA sequence: TGTGCCAGTAGTATCGGGACAGGGGGGAGTGAGCAGTTCTTC.

The V and J genes are TRBV4-1 and TRBJ2-7, with 8 bases that match TRBD1. CDR3 length: 14 residues. The trim removed 4 bases at V and 7 bases at J, leaving 9 bases unmatched. Per the germline V gene, CDR1 is MGHRA and CDR2 is YSYEKL. The CDR3 DNA follows: TGCGCCAGCAGCCGCCACTCTACAGGGGGGGAGCAGTACTTC. It specifies CASSRHSTGGEQYF.

This clone was found once. This sample also contains other DNA sequences that code for the same CDR3. The V gene is TRBV15, the J gene TRBJ2-7; D perhaps matches TRBD1 (5 bases). The length of the CDR3 is 13 residues. V was pared by 0 bases and J by 3 bases, with 6 bases between. The germline CDR1 and CDR2 sequences are LNHNV and YYDKDF (reference sequence). This chain's CDR3 is CATSRDRDYEQYF. The CDR3 DNA reads TGTGCCACCAGCAGAGACAGGGACTACGAGCAGTACTTC.

This chain uses TRBV6-2 or TRBV6-3 with TRBJ2-1; D unclear. Trimming pared 0 bases from V and 0 bases from J, leaving 9 bases between. Per germline, CDR1 MNHEY and CDR2 SVGEGT. The CDR3 runs 16 residues. The CDR3 loop reads CASSYSSSSSYNEQFF. CDR3 in DNA: TGTGCCAGCAGTTACTCTAGCTCCAGCTCCTACAATGAGCAGTTCTTC.

The V gene is TRBV28, the J gene TRBJ2-3; D perhaps matches TRBD2 (6 bases). Per germline, CDR1 MDHEN and CDR2 SYDVKM. The CDR3 extends over 15 amino acids. The V end lost 6 bases, the J end lost 3 bases, and 16 bases lay between the germline ends. The CDR3, as DNA: TGTGCCAGCAGGCGGAGGGCCTGGGGGACAGATACGCAGTATTTT. This gives the protein CASRRRAWGTDTQYF.

The rearrangement links TRBV29-1 to TRBJ1-1; D is undetermined. Germline lookup yields CDR1 SQVTM and CDR2 ANQGSEA. There are 12 residues in the CDR3. Trimming took 4 bases from V and 1 from J, leaving 7 bases between them. CDR3 in amino acids: CSVVPGNTEAFF. The CDR3 DNA follows: TGCAGCGTTGTACCGGGGAACACTGAAGCTTTCTTT.

V gene TRBV3-1 (or the pseudogene TRBV3-2) combines with J gene TRBJ2-1; TRBD2 matches 10 bases. The CDR3 spans 16 residues. With 6 bases clipped from V and 6 bases from J, the junction kept 11 bases outside the gene matches. CDR1 is LGHDT, CDR2 YNNKEL, per germline (reference sequence). The CDR3 DNA sequence: TGTGCCAGCAGACAACGACCCGGGACTAGCGTCAATGAGCAGTTCTTC. Translation gives CASRQRPGTSVNEQFF.